This T cell receptor beta chain was documented in a study of shared clonotypes between healthy human individuals (dated by TCRdb to about 2020). With respect to the entire study: A couple of women and a few men aged 18 to 49 years were included in the cohort. Each donor's leukapheresis produced roughly between roughly 0.9 and 9 billion PBMCs. To estimate repertoire size and how much clonotype sharing occurs between individuals, the study deeply sequenced the blood TCR repertoires of five healthy adults. To increase sequencing depth and limit assay-specific biases, different laboratories used diverse techniques to prepare libraries and sequence TCR repertoires.

Healthy HIV-negative adults with no recently reported acute infections or vaccinations were included as donors. Every donor was a Caucasian adult living in Nashville, Tennessee, USA. For unsorted samples, about 90 million PBMCs were counted and genomic DNA was extracted with the QIAamp DNA Blood Mini kit. Blood was obtained by leukapheresis, after which PBMCs were separated by Ficoll-Histopaque density gradient centrifugation and cryopreserved in liquid nitrogen vapor phase. What the work shows at the level of the full study, not this receptor alone: The small number of donors limited the genetic and exposure-history diversity represented. Sampling was restricted to blood, and TCR repertoires in tissues likely differ from the TCR repertoires found in blood. Based on pairwise subsampling, the degree of clonotype sharing among donors was expected to be affected by sequencing depth.

Using the deep immunoSEQ assay, multiplex PCR amplified TCR CDR3 regions from genomic DNA. Extracted genomic DNA from each cell subset was spread evenly across all wells of several immunoSEQ 96-well plates, with each plate serving as a replicate. For unsorted PBMC, each replicate PCR was loaded with roughly 0.3 ug genomic DNA, equivalent to some 27,000 T cell genomes. Unsorted PBMC genomic DNA was sequenced across ten immunoSEQ deep assay plates. Purified libraries were measured with a Qubit 3.0 fluorometer, size-checked on a Bioanalyzer 2100, and measured again with the KAPA Library Quantification kit. Every immunoSEQ 96-well plate was sequenced on a separate single-read 150-cycle Illumina NextSeq 550 flow cell. For the original study's pipeline: The immunoSEQ output contained only junctional sequences without quality scores, so filtering could not match that applied to full-length reads. Sequences were annotated with PyIR, a Python wrapper for IgBLAST v1.9, using IMGT germline references to assign V/J genes and CDR3. Any read was removed if the V/J assignment was weak (E-value above 1e-6), the CDR3 was missing, or the read contained stop codons, out-of-frame junctions, or ambiguous translated residues. V3J clonotypes were defined as sequences sharing an identical inferred V gene, J gene, and CDR3 amino acid sequence. Percentage overlap between repertoires was calculated by dividing the number of shared unique clonotypes by the size of the smaller repertoire. Three approaches were used to assess repertoire richness: RTK rarefaction, the Chao1 estimator, and Recon v2.1 estimates of unobserved clonotypes. This is the immuneACCESS table as TCRdb keeps it, with only in-frame sequences that have V and J called. A part of the clones is gone; compared with another copy, unresolved V genes explain less than half, and the rest is unexplained. That table is the source of V, J and clone size, and D and trimming were worked out from the DNA. The sample data list about 470,000 clones, and roughly 77% of these were observed just once. Of the sample, about 12% falls within the top ten clones.

This clone was picked up one time. Its antigen specificity is not known. One base away there is no much larger clone; base qualities are not given. Reading the germline V gene gives CDR1 SGDLS and CDR2 YYNGEE. V loses 3 bases at its end and J loses 1 base; junction bases beyond the gene matches: 1. Including the terminal cysteine and phenylalanine, the CDR3 comprises 14 residues. Only the CDR3 region is kept as DNA, spanning 42 bases read in frame from base 1. The sample consisted of PBMCs. The sequence is built from TRBV9 and TRBJ2-1; TRBD2 agrees with 7 junctional bases. The receptor's source is a woman in her thirties or forties in good health. Some clones in this sample may be carry-over from other donors' samples. This receptor carries the CDR3 CASSAGGSYNEQFF. The base sequence is TGTGCCAGCAGCGCGGGAGGTTCCTACAATGAGCAGTTCTTC.